A selection of T cell receptor beta chains follows, all from one sample in a study of identical twins. MiXCR, applied by TCRdb to the 5' RACE reads, yields one record per CDR3 protein. Of hundreds of thousands of distinct CDR3 sequences in the sample, 9% to 15% were seen once. The same sample was also used in a study of yellow fever vaccine responses in identical twins.

Sample: PBMCs. The receptors derive from a woman aged 18-30 years in good health. Each CDR3 is given with its conserved first and last residue. The D gene is left open where the match is weak. Clone sizes are given selectively: once, few, many, or a class where the clone is expanded.

J gene: TRBJ2-1; D gene: .; V gene: TRBV27; clone size: .; CDR3 protein: CASSLSPGFNEQFF; CDR3 DNA: TGTGCCAGCAGTTTAAGTCCGGGGTTTAATGAGCAGTTCTTC
J gene: TRBJ2-3; D gene: TRBD2; V gene: TRBV5-1; clone size: few; CDR3 protein: CASSRGGGISTDTQYF; CDR3 DNA: TGCGCCAGCAGCCGTGGGGGGGGAATCAGCACAGATACGCAGTATTTT
J gene: TRBJ2-1; D gene: .; V gene: TRBV18; clone size: few; CDR3 protein: CASSPVSSYNEQFF; CDR3 DNA: TGTGCCAGCTCACCGGTATCTTCCTACAATGAGCAGTTCTTC
J gene: TRBJ2-2; D gene: .; V gene: TRBV12-3/TRBV12-4; clone size: many; CDR3 protein: CASTWWTPGGELFF; CDR3 DNA: TGTGCCAGCACCTGGTGGACTCCAGGCGGGGAGCTGTTTTTT
J gene: TRBJ2-1; D gene: .; V gene: TRBV28; clone size: .; CDR3 protein: CASRLGLTYNEQFF; CDR3 DNA: TGTGCCAGCAGGCTAGGACTGACCTACAATGAGCAGTTCTTC
J gene: TRBJ2-3; D gene: TRBD2; V gene: TRBV12-3/TRBV12-4; clone size: .; CDR3 protein: CASSLMSSGTDTQYF; CDR3 DNA: TGTGCCAGCAGTTTAATGTCTAGCGGGACAGATACGCAGTATTTT
J gene: TRBJ2-2; D gene: .; V gene: TRBV4-1; clone size: few; CDR3 protein: CASSHLGPLANTGELFF; CDR3 DNA: TGCGCCAGCAGCCACCTTGGCCCCCTGGCGAACACCGGGGAGCTGTTTTTT
J gene: TRBJ2-5; D gene: .; V gene: TRBV10-2; clone size: few; CDR3 protein: CASMGLWETQYF; CDR3 DNA: TGCGCCAGCATGGGGCTATGGGAGACCCAGTACTTC
J gene: TRBJ2-6; D gene: TRBD2; V gene: TRBV6-5; clone size: .; CDR3 protein: CASSYFLAGSSGANVLTF; CDR3 DNA: TGTGCCAGCAGTTACTTTCTAGCGGGCAGCTCTGGGGCCAACGTCCTGACTTTC
J gene: TRBJ2-4; D gene: .; V gene: TRBV7-9; clone size: few; CDR3 protein: CASSLGSEDIQYF; CDR3 DNA: TGTGCCAGCAGCTTGGGGAGCGAGGACATTCAGTACTTC
J gene: TRBJ2-1; D gene: TRBD1; V gene: TRBV20-1; clone size: .; CDR3 protein: CSAPRQGYNEQFF; CDR3 DNA: TGCAGTGCACCTAGACAGGGTTACAATGAGCAGTTCTTC
J gene: TRBJ2-2; D gene: TRBD2; V gene: TRBV5-1; clone size: .; CDR3 protein: CASSWRLAGGTANTGELFF; CDR3 DNA: TGCGCCAGCAGCTGGCGGCTAGCGGGGGGTACCGCGAACACCGGGGAGCTGTTTTTT
J gene: TRBJ2-2; D gene: TRBD1; V gene: TRBV12-3/TRBV12-4; clone size: many; CDR3 protein: CASTLQGASTGELFF; CDR3 DNA: TGTGCCAGCACCCTACAGGGGGCGAGCACCGGGGAGCTGTTTTTT
J gene: TRBJ1-2; D gene: TRBD1; V gene: TRBV5-1; clone size: few; CDR3 protein: CASSPGTVRYGYTF; CDR3 DNA: TGCGCCAGCAGCCCCGGGACAGTCAGATATGGCTACACCTTC
J gene: TRBJ2-1; D gene: .; V gene: TRBV3-1; clone size: .; CDR3 protein: CASSQRWGAAYNEQFF; CDR3 DNA: TGTGCCAGCAGCCAAAGATGGGGCGCAGCGTACAATGAGCAGTTCTTC
J gene: TRBJ2-3; D gene: .; V gene: TRBV4-2; clone size: once; CDR3 protein: CASSQDVVGATWDTQYF; CDR3 DNA: TGTGCCAGCAGCCAAGATGTCGTGGGGGCAACGTGGGATACGCAGTATTTT
J gene: TRBJ2-7; D gene: .; V gene: TRBV12-3/TRBV12-4; clone size: .; CDR3 protein: CASSIGAGDEQYF; CDR3 DNA: TGTGCCAGCAGCATTGGGGCTGGCGACGAGCAGTACTTC
J gene: TRBJ1-5; D gene: .; V gene: TRBV20-1; clone size: .; CDR3 protein: CSARDGEGLGNQPQHF; CDR3 DNA: TGCAGTGCTAGAGATGGGGAGGGTTTGGGCAATCAGCCCCAGCATTTT
J gene: TRBJ2-1; D gene: TRBD1; V gene: TRBV7-9; clone size: .; CDR3 protein: CASSLQGQGSHNEQFF; CDR3 DNA: TGTGCCAGCAGCTTACAGGGACAGGGGAGCCACAATGAGCAGTTCTTC
J gene: TRBJ1-1; D gene: .; V gene: TRBV20-1; clone size: .; CDR3 protein: CSARAQTNTEAFF; CDR3 DNA: TGCAGTGCTAGGGCGCAGACGAACACTGAAGCTTTCTTT
J gene: TRBJ2-7; D gene: TRBD1; V gene: TRBV12-3/TRBV12-4; clone size: .; CDR3 protein: CASSGGQGPYEQYF; CDR3 DNA: TGTGCCAGCAGCGGCGGACAGGGCCCGTACGAGCAGTACTTC
J gene: TRBJ2-3; D gene: .; V gene: TRBV5-1; clone size: .; CDR3 protein: CASSFPTDTQYF; CDR3 DNA: TGCGCCAGCAGCTTTCCCACAGATACGCAGTATTTT
J gene: TRBJ1-5; D gene: .; V gene: TRBV20-1; clone size: .; CDR3 protein: CSAEFGVEDQPQHF; CDR3 DNA: TGCAGTGCTGAGTTCGGGGTTGAGGATCAGCCCCAGCATTTT
J gene: TRBJ2-1; D gene: TRBD1; V gene: TRBV5-1; clone size: .; CDR3 protein: CASSLEGQGSEQFF; CDR3 DNA: TGCGCCAGCAGCTTGGAGGGACAGGGGAGTGAGCAGTTCTTC
J gene: TRBJ2-7; D gene: TRBD1; V gene: TRBV29-1; clone size: many; CDR3 protein: CSAPGQGGEQYF; CDR3 DNA: TGCAGCGCGCCGGGACAGGGTGGCGAGCAGTACTTC